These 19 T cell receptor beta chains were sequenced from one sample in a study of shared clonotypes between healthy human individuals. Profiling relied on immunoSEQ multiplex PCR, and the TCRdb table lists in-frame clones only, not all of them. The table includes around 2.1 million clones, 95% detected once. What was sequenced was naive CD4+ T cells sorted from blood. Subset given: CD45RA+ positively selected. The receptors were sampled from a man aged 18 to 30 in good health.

The CDR3 nucleotides are TGTGCCAGCAGTTCGGACGGCCTTAATGAAAAACTGTTTTTT. Residues: CASSSDGLNEKLFF. The chain combines TRBV5-4 with TRBJ1-4; the D is unclear. Deletions cut 5 bases from V and 4 bases from J, with 12 bases between. Germline V gene sequence: CDR1 SGHNT, CDR2 YYREEE (reference sequence). The CDR3 extends over 14 amino acids.

The CDR3 DNA sequence: TGTGCCAGCTCCCTCTCGGACTCTGGAAACACCATATATTTT. Translation gives CASSLSDSGNTIYF. The chain joins TRBV6-5 to TRBJ1-3; D uncertain. Germline lookup yields CDR1 MNHEY and CDR2 SVGAGI. This CDR3 has 14 amino acids. Trimming pared 8 bases from V and 0 bases from J, leaving 11 bases between.

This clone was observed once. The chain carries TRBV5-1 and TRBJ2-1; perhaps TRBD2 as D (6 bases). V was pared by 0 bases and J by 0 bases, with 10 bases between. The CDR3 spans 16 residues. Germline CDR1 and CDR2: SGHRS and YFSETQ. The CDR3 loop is CASSLGDFVSYNEQFF. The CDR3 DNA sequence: TGCGCCAGCAGCTTGGGGGACTTCGTCTCCTACAATGAGCAGTTCTTC.

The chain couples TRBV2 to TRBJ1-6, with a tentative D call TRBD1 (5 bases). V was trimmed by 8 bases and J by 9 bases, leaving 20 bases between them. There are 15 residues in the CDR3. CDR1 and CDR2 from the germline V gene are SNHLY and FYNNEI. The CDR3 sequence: CASGGRELGISPLHF. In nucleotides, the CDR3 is TGTGCCAGCGGGGGGAGGGAGTTGGGTATTTCACCCCTCCACTTT.

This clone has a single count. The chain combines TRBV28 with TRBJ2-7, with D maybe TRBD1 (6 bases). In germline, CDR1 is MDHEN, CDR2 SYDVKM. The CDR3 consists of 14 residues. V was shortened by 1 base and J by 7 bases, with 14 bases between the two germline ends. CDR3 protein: CASSLSQDRGEQYF. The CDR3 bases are TGTGCCAGCAGTTTATCTCAGGACAGAGGGGAGCAGTACTTC.

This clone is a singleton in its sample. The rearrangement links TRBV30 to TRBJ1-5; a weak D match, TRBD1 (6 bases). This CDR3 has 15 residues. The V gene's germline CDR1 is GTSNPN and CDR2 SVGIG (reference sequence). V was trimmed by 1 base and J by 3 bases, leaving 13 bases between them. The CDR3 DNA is TGTGCCTGGAGTGGCTTACAGGGCTACAATCAGCCCCAGCATTTT. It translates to CAWSGLQGYNQPQHF.

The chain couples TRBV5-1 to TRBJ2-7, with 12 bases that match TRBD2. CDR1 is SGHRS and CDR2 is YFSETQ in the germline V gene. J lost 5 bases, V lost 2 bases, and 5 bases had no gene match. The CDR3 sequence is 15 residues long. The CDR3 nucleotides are TGCGCCAGCAGCTTTACTAGCGGGAGGCCCAACGAGCAGTACTTC. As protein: CASSFTSGRPNEQYF.

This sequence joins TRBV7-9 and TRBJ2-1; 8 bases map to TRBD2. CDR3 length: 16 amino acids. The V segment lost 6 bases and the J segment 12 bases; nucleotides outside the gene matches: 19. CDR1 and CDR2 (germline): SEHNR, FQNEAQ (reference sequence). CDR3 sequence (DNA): TGTGCCAGCAGTTTCTCACCGACTAGCGCCGGGGCTCGGCAGTTCTTC. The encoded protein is CASSFSPTSAGARQFF.

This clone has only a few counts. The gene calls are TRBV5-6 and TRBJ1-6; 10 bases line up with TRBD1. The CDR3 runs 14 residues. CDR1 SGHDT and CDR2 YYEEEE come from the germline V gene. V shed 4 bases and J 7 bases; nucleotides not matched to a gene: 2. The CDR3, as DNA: TGTGCCAGCAGCCAGGACAGGGGGAATTCACCCCTCCACTTT. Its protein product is CASSQDRGNSPLHF.

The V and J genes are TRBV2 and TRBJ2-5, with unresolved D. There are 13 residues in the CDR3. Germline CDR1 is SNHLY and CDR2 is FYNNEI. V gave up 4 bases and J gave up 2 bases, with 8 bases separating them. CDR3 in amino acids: CASSGNRQETQYF. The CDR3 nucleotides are TGTGCCAGCAGTGGGAATAGGCAAGAGACCCAGTACTTC.

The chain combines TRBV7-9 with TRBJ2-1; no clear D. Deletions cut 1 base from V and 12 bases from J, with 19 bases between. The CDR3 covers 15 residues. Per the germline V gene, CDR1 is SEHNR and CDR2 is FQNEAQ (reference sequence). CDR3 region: CASSLEISPYTGQFF. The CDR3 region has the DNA TGTGCCAGCAGCTTAGAGATTAGCCCCTATACGGGGCAGTTCTTC.

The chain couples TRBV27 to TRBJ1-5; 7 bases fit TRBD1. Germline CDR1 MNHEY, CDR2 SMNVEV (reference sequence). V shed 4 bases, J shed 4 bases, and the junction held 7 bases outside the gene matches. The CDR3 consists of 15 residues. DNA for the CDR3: TGTGCCAGCAGTTCCCTGGGACAGTTTAATCAGCCCCAGCATTTT. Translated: CASSSLGQFNQPQHF.

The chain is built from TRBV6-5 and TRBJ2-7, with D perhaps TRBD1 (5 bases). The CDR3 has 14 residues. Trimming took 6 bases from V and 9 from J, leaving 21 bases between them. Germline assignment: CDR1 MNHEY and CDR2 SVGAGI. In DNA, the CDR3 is TGTGCCAGCAGCTCCGGTGGGGCCGGCCCCGGGCAGTACTTC. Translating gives CASSSGGAGPGQYF.

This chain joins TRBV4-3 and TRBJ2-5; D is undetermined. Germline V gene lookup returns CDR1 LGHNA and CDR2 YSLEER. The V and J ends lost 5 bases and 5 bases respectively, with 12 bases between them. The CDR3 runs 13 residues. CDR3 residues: CASSILTGETQYF. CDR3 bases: TGCGCCAGCAGCATCCTGACCGGCGAGACCCAGTACTTC.

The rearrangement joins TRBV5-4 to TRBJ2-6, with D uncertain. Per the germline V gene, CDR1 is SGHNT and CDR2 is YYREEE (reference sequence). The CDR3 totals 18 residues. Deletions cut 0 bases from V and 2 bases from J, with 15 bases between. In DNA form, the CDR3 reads TGTGCCAGCAGCTTGGATCTAGGAACCTTCGCTGGGGCCAACGTCCTGACTTTC. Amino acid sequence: CASSLDLGTFAGANVLTF.

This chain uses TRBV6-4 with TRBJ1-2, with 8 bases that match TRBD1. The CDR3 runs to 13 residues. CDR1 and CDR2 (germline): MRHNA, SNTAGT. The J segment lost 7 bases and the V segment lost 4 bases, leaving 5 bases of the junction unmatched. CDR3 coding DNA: TGTGCCAGCAGTGCTCAGGGGGCGAGTGGCTACACCTTC. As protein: CASSAQGASGYTF.

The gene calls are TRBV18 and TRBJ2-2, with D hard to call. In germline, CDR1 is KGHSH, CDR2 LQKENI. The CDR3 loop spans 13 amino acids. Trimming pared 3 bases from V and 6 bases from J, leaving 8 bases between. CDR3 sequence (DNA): TGTGCCAGCTCACCGTTGCCAGCCGGGGAGCTGTTTTTT. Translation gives CASSPLPAGELFF.

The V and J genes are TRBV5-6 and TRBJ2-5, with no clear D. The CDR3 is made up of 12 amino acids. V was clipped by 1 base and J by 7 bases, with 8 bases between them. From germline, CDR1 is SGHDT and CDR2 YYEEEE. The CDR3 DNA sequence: TGTGCCAGCAGCTTGAAGGACGGGACCCAGTACTTC. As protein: CASSLKDGTQYF.

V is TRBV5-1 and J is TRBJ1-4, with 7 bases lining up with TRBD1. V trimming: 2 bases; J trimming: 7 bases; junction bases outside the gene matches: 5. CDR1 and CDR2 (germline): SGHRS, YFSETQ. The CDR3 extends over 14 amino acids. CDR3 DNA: TGCGCCAGCAGCTTTCCGAGACAGGGTGAAAAACTGTTTTTT. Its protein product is CASSFPRQGEKLFF.